The clone carrying this T cell receptor beta chain was observed a handful of times. Its antigen is not identified. These data originate in a study of cytomegalovirus exposure and HLA in healthy donors. Study-level results: The authors reported that TCR beta sequences could predict HLA-A and HLA-B alleles. These predictions were accurate for most subjects in the first cohort.

PCR amplification relied on 60 Vbeta primers (plus 13 Jbeta primers). Profiling relied on immunoSEQ multiplex PCR, and the TCRdb table lists in-frame clones only, not all of them. The table lists about 200,000 clones, approximately 79% of them singletons, with 1.5% to 2% in the top ten. The V end lost 1 base, the J end lost 0 bases, and 7 bases lay between the germline ends. The CDR3 totals 15 residues. Germline V gene data show CDR1 as LNHNV and CDR2 as YYDKDF (reference sequence). The clonotype was recovered from a man aged 50-60 years in good health and CMV-seronegative. The V and J genes are TRBV15 and TRBJ2-1; D may be TRBD2 (5 bases). Sequenced material: PBMCs. This chain's CDR3 is CATSRGESSYNEQFF. The CDR3 DNA is TGTGCCACCAGCAGAGGGGAGAGCTCCTACAATGAGCAGTTCTTC.